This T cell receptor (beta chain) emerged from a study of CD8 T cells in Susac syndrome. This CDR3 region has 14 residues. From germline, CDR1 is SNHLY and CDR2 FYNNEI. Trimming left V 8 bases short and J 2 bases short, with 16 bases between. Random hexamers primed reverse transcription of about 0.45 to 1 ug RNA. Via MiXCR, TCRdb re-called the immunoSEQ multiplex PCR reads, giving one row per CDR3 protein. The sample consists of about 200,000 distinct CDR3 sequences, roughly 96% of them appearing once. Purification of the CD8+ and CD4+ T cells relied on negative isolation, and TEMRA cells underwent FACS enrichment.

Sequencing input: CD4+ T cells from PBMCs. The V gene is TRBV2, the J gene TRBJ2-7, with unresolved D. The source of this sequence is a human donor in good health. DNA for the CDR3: TGTGCCAGCGATCCAGCCCCGGCGGCCTACGAGCAGTACGTC. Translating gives CASDPAPAAYEQYV.